Presented here are 15 T cell receptor beta chains from one specimen sequenced in a study of T cells in Graves' hyperthyroidism and ophthalmopathy. Using RNA transcripts as the source, TCR beta CDR3 regions were amplified. First-round RT-PCR targeting the TCR CDR3 was performed with the HTBI primer set. TCRdb called the multiplex PCR reads again in MiXCR, with one record for every CDR3 protein. The sample lists approximately 720,000 distinct CDR3 sequences; around 20% were seen once. Sequenced: blood. These receptors were taken from a woman between 50 and 59 years old with Graves' hyperthyroidism that later progressed to Graves' ophthalmopathy.

This sequence joins TRBV2 and TRBJ2-5; no definite D call. This CDR3 has 13 residues. Germline loops: CDR1 SNHLY, CDR2 FYNNEI. The V end lost 4 bases, the J end lost 4 bases, and 10 bases lay between the germline ends. CDR3 DNA: TGTGCCAGCAGTGGGGTGCCTCGAGAGACCCAGTACTTC. It encodes CASSGVPRETQYF.

This clonotype was detected a few times. The V call is TRBV19, the J call TRBJ2-7; tentatively, D is TRBD1 (6 bases). Germline assignment: CDR1 LNHDA and CDR2 SQIVND (reference sequence). The V end was cut by 4 bases, the J end by 0 bases, with 13 bases between. The CDR3 sequence is 15 residues long. The CDR3 is CASSRTAPNSYEQYF. CDR3 nucleotide sequence: TGTGCCAGTAGTAGGACAGCCCCGAACTCCTACGAGCAGTACTTC.

This clonotype was counted ten times or more. This chain links TRBV12-5 with TRBJ2-3; 10 bases map to TRBD2. The CDR3 totals 16 residues. V lost 2 bases, J lost 4 bases, and 6 bases stayed unmatched. CDR1 and CDR2 from the germline V gene are LGHNT and FRNRAP. CDR3 in amino acids: CASGLRASGGADTQYF. Here the CDR3 DNA reads TGTGCTAGTGGTTTGAGGGCTAGCGGGGGAGCAGATACGCAGTATTTT.

The chain couples TRBV9 to TRBJ2-7; D gene ambiguous. Trimming pared 7 bases from V and 5 bases from J, leaving 4 bases between. The CDR3 is made up of 9 amino acids. The germline V gene has CDR1 SGDLS and CDR2 YYNGEE. The CDR3 DNA reads as TGTGCCAGCGGAGACGAGCAGTACTTC. Encoded protein: CASGDEQYF.

This clonotype was recorded at least ten times. This rearrangement joins TRBV12-3 or TRBV12-4 to TRBJ1-3, with D uncertain. There are 15 residues in the CDR3. Trimming took 5 bases from V and 4 from J, leaving 15 bases between them. CDR3 protein: CASSTLGVSGNTIYF. CDR3 in DNA: TGTGCCAGCAGTACCCTCGGGGTCTCAGGAAACACCATATATTTT.

The chain couples TRBV20-1 to TRBJ1-1; the D gene is possibly TRBD1 (6 bases). The ends were cut back, 0 bases at V and 7 bases at J, with 9 bases in the middle. Germline V lookup: CDR1 DFQATT, CDR2 SNEGSKA (reference sequence). The CDR3 totals 12 residues. The CDR3 DNA reads TGCAGTGCTAGAGAACAGGGAGGTGAAGCTTTCTTT. It encodes CSAREQGGEAFF.

This clonotype was seen a handful of times. The chain combines TRBV7-6 with TRBJ1-1; D remains ambiguous. The CDR3 has 15 amino acids. Germline-derived CDR1 and CDR2 are SGHVS and FNYEAQ. V lost 2 bases and J 4 bases, leaving 14 bases between the germline ends. The CDR3 bases are TGTGCCAGCAGCTTAAAAATTGGACGAGCCACTGAAGCTTTCTTT. This encodes CASSLKIGRATEAFF. Full variable domain (missing parts from reference TRBV7-6 and TRBJ1-1): GAGVSQSPRYKVTKRGQDVALRCDPISGHVSLYWYRQALGQGPEFLTYFNYEAQQDKSGLPNDRFSAERPEGSISTLTIQRTEQRDSAMYRCASSLKIGRATEAFFGQGTRLTVV.

This sequence joins TRBV5-6 and TRBJ2-7; 11 bases line up with TRBD2. In germline, CDR1 is SGHDT, CDR2 YYEEEE. The CDR3 spans 17 residues. After removal of 4 bases from V and 4 bases from J, the junction contained 13 bases not matched to a gene. This CDR3 reads CASSKQVLAGGRYEQYF. DNA for the CDR3: TGTGCCAGCAGCAAGCAGGTTCTAGCGGGGGGACGATACGAGCAGTACTTC.

The chain recombines TRBV4-2 with TRBJ2-3, with D perhaps TRBD1 or TRBD2 (5 bases each). The CDR3 sequence is 17 residues long. Looked up from germline, CDR1 is LGHNA and CDR2 is YNFKEQ. V lost 3 bases, J lost 2 bases, and 18 bases lay in between. The CDR3 protein is CASSHPFGDPNTDTQYF. The CDR3 bases are TGTGCCAGCAGCCACCCCTTCGGGGACCCTAACACAGATACGCAGTATTTT.

In its sample, this clonotype was seen a few times. The chain combines TRBV20-1 with TRBJ2-7, with D unclear. V dropped 1 base and J dropped 6 bases, with 10 bases sitting between them. The CDR3 covers 12 residues. The germline V gene encodes CDR1 DFQATT and CDR2 SNEGSKA (reference sequence). CDR3 amino acids: CSARGTHLEQYF. CDR3 bases: TGCAGTGCTAGAGGGACCCACCTCGAGCAGTACTTC.

This clonotype occurred many times. The V call is TRBV5-1, the J call TRBJ1-5; D is ambiguous. The V gene lost 4 bases and the J gene lost 4 bases, with 21 bases spanning the gap. The CDR3 sequence is 17 residues long. Germline CDR1 SGHRS, CDR2 YFSETQ. CDR3 in amino acids: CASSPPRAQFPNQPQHF. CDR3 coding DNA: TGCGCCAGCAGCCCCCCTCGGGCACAGTTCCCTAATCAGCCCCAGCATTTT.

The chain combines TRBV18 with TRBJ1-3; the D gene is possibly TRBD1 (5 bases). This CDR3 has 16 residues. Germline loops: CDR1 KGHSH, CDR2 LQKENI. The ends were cut back, 1 base at V and 3 bases at J, with 13 bases in the middle. The CDR3 loop reads CASSPLQGRGGNTIYF. CDR3 bases: TGTGCCAGCTCACCACTTCAGGGACGAGGTGGAAACACCATATATTTT.

This clonotype appeared a few times. The conserved phenylalanine or tryptophan normally closing the CDR3 is absent here, so this likely arose from a read error. The gene calls are TRBV3-1 and TRBJ1-1; 7 positions match TRBD1. This CDR3 is built from 15 residues. V was pared by 2 bases and J by 4 bases, with 7 bases of the junction left unmatched. Germline V gene data show CDR1 as LGHDT and CDR2 as YNNKEL (reference sequence). CDR3 loop: CASSQPTGEVTEAFL. CDR3 sequence (DNA): TGTGCCAGCAGCCAACCAACAGGGGAGGTCACTGAAGCTTTCCTT.

This clonotype was seen many times. V gene TRBV5-1 combines with J gene TRBJ1-5, with TRBD1 identical over 8 bases. With 0 bases clipped from V and 0 bases from J, the junction kept 2 bases outside the gene matches. The germline CDR1 and CDR2 sequences are SGHRS and YFSETQ. The CDR3 is 16 residues long. The DNA for the CDR3 is TGCGCCAGCAGCTTGGGTGACAGGGGTAGCAATCAGCCCCAGCATTTT. This codes for CASSLGDRGSNQPQHF.

At least ten counts were recorded for this clonotype. The genes are TRBV29-1 and TRBJ2-7; TRBD1 aligns across 11 bases. This CDR3 is 14 amino acids long. Germline V gene data show CDR1 as SQVTM and CDR2 as ANQGSEA. V lost 7 bases to trimming and J lost 2 bases; unmatched junction nucleotides: 7. CDR3: CSAGPGQGAYEQYF. The CDR3 region has the DNA TGCAGCGCTGGTCCGGGACAGGGGGCCTACGAGCAGTACTTC.